This note documents a single TCR beta chain sequence. As yet, its antigen is unknown. The germline V gene has CDR1 MNHNY and CDR2 SVGAGI (reference sequence). The V segment lost 6 bases and the J segment 6 bases; nucleotides outside the gene matches: 6. The CDR3 is made up of 15 amino acids. The source of the sample is a study of T cell repertoires in cytomegalovirus infection. Using its own MiXCR run on the reads, TCRdb lists one record per CDR3 protein. The sample comprises approximately 200,000 distinct CDR3 sequences, roughly 20% of which are singletons, and about 18% rests with the top ten. Findings and caveats of the study: Based on cumulative public TCR beta family frequency, carriers of CMV plus the relevant HLA were identified.

The sequence came from a human donor in good health (CMV status not recorded). Some clones in this sample may be carry-over from other donors' samples. The chain recombines TRBV6-6 with TRBJ2-1, with 12 bases fitting TRBD2. Material: CD8+ T cells from PBMCs. The DNA for the CDR3 is TGTGCCAGCAGGGACGGACTAGCGGGGCTCAATGAGCAGTTCTTC. Translation gives CASRDGLAGLNEQFF.